This record covers a single T cell receptor (beta chain). Antigen: not known. The data were obtained in a study of shared clonotypes between healthy human individuals. On the study more broadly: The cohort comprised a couple of women and a few men. Their ages spanned 18 to 49 years.

The CDR3 is 11 amino acids. Trimming cost V 8 bases and J 5 bases, with 9 bases left between them. Germline V CDR1 and CDR2: MDHEN, SYDVKM. Here immunoSEQ multiplex PCR was the method, and the copy in TCRdb shows in-frame clones only, minus some. The sample contains 2,500,000 or so clones, around 93% of which appear only once. The healthy adult donors were HIV-negative and reported no recent acute infections or vaccinations. Study findings and constraints: Rarefaction exposed incomplete sorted-subset sequencing despite large depth. Compared with clonotypes that all four donors shared, non-shared clonotypes had lower generation probabilities.

This chain connects TRBV28 to TRBJ1-1, with D possibly being TRBD1 (5 bases). The sequence was collected from a man aged 18 to 35 in good health. Some clones in this sample may be carry-over from other donors' samples. Material: naive CD4+ T cells from PBMCs. Subset given: CD45RA+ positively selected. The CDR3 nucleotides are TGTGCCAGCGGGGCTTGGACTGAAGCTTTCTTT. It codes for CASGAWTEAFF.